The table lists the clone carrying this T cell receptor beta chain with many counts. Its specificity is not known. V gave up 5 bases and J gave up 4 bases, with 15 bases separating them. Germline CDR1 is PRHDT and CDR2 is FYEKMQ (reference sequence). This CDR3 spans 14 amino acids. This specimen belongs to a study of Graves' ophthalmopathy and Graves' hyperthyroidism. Findings and limits, study-wide: Blood contained most expanded thyroid clonotypes exceeding 0.001 frequency.

Scientists amplified the TCR beta CDR3 regions from RNA transcripts. Investigators did first-round RT-PCR with HTBI primers, then second-round multiplex PCR. TCRdb processed the multiplex PCR reads anew with MiXCR; each CDR3 protein has one entry. The sample holds hundreds of thousands of distinct CDR3 sequences; around 20% are singletons and the top ten take roughly 3%. What was sequenced was peripheral blood. This chain uses TRBV13 with TRBJ2-7; tentative D call: TRBD1 (5 bases). The receptor comes from a young woman with stable Graves' hyperthyroidism. The CDR3 DNA follows: TGTGCCAGCAGCACCCGGACAAAGTTTTACGAGCAGTACTTC. Translating it yields CASSTRTKFYEQYF.